This TCR beta chain stems from a study of blood T cell repertoires in COVID-19. On the study more broadly: Researchers got acute and convalescent COVID-19 samples from the United States, Italy and Spain. From T cells, B-cell-depleted T cells, or PBMCs came the material, which was cDNA or gDNA.

The CDR3 spans 15 residues. J gave up 3 bases and V 6 bases, and 8 bases lay outside the gene matches. CDR1 is MRHNA and CDR2 is SNTAGT in the germline V gene. Under the authors' procedure: Amplifying reference gene primers gave estimates of nucleated cell counts. Data came from immunoSEQ multiplex PCR; TCRdb stores just in-frame clones and leaves some out. D and trimming were read from the DNA, whereas the V and J calls and clone size are those reported in that table. The sample has more than 60,000 clones, roughly 82% seen once. The chain recombines TRBV6-4 with TRBJ2-7, with 10 bases aligning to TRBD1. This sequence was found in a woman older than 75 with acute or convalescent COVID-19. The sequencing sample was made of peripheral blood. The CDR3 reads CASSEGTGANYEQYF. DNA of the CDR3: TGTGCCAGCAGCGAGGGGACAGGGGCGAACTACGAGCAGTACTTC.